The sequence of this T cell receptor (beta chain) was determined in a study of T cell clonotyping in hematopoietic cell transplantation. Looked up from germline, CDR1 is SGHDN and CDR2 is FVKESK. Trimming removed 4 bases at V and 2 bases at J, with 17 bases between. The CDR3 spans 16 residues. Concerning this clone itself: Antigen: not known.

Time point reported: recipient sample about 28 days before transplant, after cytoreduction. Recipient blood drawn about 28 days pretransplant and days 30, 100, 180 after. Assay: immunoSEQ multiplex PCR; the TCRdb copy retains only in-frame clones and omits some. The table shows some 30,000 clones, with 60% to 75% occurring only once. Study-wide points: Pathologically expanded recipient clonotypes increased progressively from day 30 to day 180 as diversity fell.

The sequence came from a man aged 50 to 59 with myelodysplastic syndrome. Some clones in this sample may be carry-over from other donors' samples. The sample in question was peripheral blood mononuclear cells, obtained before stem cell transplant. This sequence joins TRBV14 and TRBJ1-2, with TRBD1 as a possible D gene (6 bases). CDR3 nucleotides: TGTGCCAGCAGCCCTCCGGGCAGGGGAGTCAACTATGGCTACACCTTC. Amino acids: CASSPPGRGVNYGYTF.